This TCR beta chain is drawn from a study of blood T cell repertoires in COVID-19. Across the whole study: Acute and convalescent COVID-19 samples came from the United States, Italy and Spain.

Looked up from germline, CDR1 is MNHEY and CDR2 is SVGEGT. The CDR3 is 13 amino acids. V dropped 2 bases and J dropped 12 bases, with 14 bases sitting between them. TCRdb keeps only in-frame clones here, not all; method: immunoSEQ multiplex PCR. The sample has about 160,000 clones, 65% to 80% seen once. The clonotype comes from a man aged 55 to 69 with acute or convalescent COVID-19. Sequencing was performed on peripheral blood. J is TRBJ2-1 and V is TRBV6-2 or TRBV6-3; possible D gene TRBD1, 5 bases. This CDR3 reads CASSYSAGYGQFF. CDR3 sequence (DNA): TGTGCCAGCAGTTACAGCGCAGGGTATGGGCAGTTCTTC.